This TCR beta chain was sequenced for a study of CD8+ T cells in alopecia areata (dated by TCRdb to 2017 to 2018). At the level of the whole study: The study used high-throughput TCRbeta sequencing to examine T cell clonal expansion in alopecia areata, in both the C3H/HeJ mouse model and human patients. Scalp clonality was compared among normal scalp (n=4), patchy alopecia areata scalp (n=8), and alopecia totalis/universalis scalp (n=8). TCRbeta CDR3 regions were amplified by immunoSEQ multiplex PCR using 35 Vbeta forward and 13 Jbeta reverse primers. Scalp tissue and sorted CD4+ and CD8+ peripheral blood T cells from patchy and totalis/universalis alopecia areata patients and from healthy controls were covered by human TCRbeta sequencing. RNA was obtained with the PAXgene miRNA kit for fixed scalp, the miRNeasy kit for PBMCs, and the RNeasy kit for mouse skin.

Based on the germline V gene, the CDR1 and CDR2 sequences are SGHRS and YFSETQ. Trimming accounts for 1 base at V and 3 bases at J, while the number of junction bases matched to no gene is 6. The CDR3 goes from the cysteine to the phenylalanine over 16 residues. Of all the DNA, just the CDR3 is kept, 48 bases in frame from base 1. Concerning this clone: The antigen it binds to is not known. No base qualities exist here, and no much larger clone lies one base off it.

The library was prepared using the immunoSEQ multiplex PCR assay. For TCR sequencing, RNA was extracted from every sample and reverse transcribed into cDNA to serve as template. SuperScript III was used for first-strand cDNA synthesis, primed with a 2:1 mix of oligo-dT and random hexamers. A synthetic immune receptor repertoire was used to gauge amplification bias, and whatever bias remained was removed computationally. Per the source publication's procedure: Raw reads were preprocessed for error removal, and CDR3 was defined according to IMGT conventions as running from the conserved cysteine to phenylalanine. Clonality was computed by normalizing Shannon entropy by log2 of the number of productive unique TCRs and subtracting the result from 1. Scalp TCRbeta sequences were cross-referenced with sorted blood CD4 and CD8 repertoires so that the CD4 or CD8 identity of scalp clones could be inferred. As stored in TCRdb, this immuneACCESS dataset retains in-frame rearrangements with V and J assigned. A fraction of the clones does not appear; measured against another copy, unresolved V genes explain less than half of the discrepancy, and the remainder lacks a known reason. V, J and clone size reflect that table, while D and trimming were determined from the DNA. The table for this sample lists under 65,000 clones; roughly 40% of them were counted only once. The leading ten clones occupy about 53% of the sample.

What the study reported, not specific to this receptor: Compared with mice, TCR sequences shared between patients were less clear, possibly partly because of HLA diversity across the patient population. Scalp TCR repertoire analysis is complicated because resident alphabeta T cells in normal human skin are also sequenced, whereas mouse skin is dominated by gammadelta T cells. Compared with normal scalp, lesional scalp, particularly in alopecia totalis/universalis, had higher clonality and more expanded CD8+ clones, which suggests antigenic drive.

Lesional scalp punch biopsies and peripheral blood were collected from alopecia areata patients. PBMCs were isolated by density centrifugation and stained for CD3, CD4 and CD8, and CD4+ and CD8+ T cells were sorted on a FACSAria. The untreated alopecia areata patients were recruited through a multicenter biomarker study. In four to six patients from the biomarker study, blood CD8+ T cells were sorted further into NKG2D-low and NKG2D-high fractions. The origin of this receptor is a human donor with alopecia areata. The sequencing sample was made of NKG2D-low CD8+ T cells sorted from blood. Reading the label with the study, this specimen's cell subset or site is: sorted CD8+ NKG2D-low blood T cells. The chain is assembled from TRBV5-1 and TRBJ2-2; 7 bases in between match TRBD2. The sequence in DNA is TGCGCCAGCAGCTTGTTGGGAGGGGAGTACACCGGGGAGCTGTTTTTT. This yields the protein CASSLLGGEYTGELFF.